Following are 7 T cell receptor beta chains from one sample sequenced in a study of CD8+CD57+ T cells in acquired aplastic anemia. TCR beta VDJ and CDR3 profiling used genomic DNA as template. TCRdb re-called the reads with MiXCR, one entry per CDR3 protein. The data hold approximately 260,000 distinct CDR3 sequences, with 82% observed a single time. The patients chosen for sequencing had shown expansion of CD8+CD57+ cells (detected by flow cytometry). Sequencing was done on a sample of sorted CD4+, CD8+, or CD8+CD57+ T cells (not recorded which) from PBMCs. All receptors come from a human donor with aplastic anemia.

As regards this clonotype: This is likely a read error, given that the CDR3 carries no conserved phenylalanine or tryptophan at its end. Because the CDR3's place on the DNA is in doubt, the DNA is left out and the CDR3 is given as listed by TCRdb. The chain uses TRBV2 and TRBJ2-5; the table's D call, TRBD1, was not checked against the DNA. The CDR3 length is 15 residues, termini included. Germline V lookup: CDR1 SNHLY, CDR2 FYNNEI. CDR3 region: CASGDGGTCAQYYGP.

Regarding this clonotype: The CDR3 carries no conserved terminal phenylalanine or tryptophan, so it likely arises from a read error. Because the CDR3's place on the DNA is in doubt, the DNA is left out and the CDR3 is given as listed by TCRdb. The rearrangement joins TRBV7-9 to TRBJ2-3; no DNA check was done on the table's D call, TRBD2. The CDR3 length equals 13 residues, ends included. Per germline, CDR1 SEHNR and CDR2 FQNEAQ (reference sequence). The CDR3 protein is CASSDERTDGSDE.

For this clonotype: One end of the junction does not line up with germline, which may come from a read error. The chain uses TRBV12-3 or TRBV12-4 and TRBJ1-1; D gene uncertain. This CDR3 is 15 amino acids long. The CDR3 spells CASSLDLQETPYSFF. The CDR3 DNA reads TGTGCCAGCAGCTTAGATCTGCAAGAGACCCCGTACTCTTTCTTT.

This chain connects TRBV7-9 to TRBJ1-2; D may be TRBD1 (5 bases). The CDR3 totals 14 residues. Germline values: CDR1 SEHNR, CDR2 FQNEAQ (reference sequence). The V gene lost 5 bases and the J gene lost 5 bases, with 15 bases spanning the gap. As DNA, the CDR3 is TGTGCCAGCAGCCGTGGACACCGGGCTTATGGCTACACCTTC. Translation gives CASSRGHRAYGYTF.

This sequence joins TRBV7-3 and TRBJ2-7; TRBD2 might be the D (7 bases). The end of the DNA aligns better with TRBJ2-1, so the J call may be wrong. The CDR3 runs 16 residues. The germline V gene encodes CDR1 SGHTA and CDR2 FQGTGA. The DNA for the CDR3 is TGTGCCAGCGGGGAGGGGGGCAGAGATACGCAGTATTTGCAGTTCTTC. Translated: CASGEGGRDTQYLQFF.

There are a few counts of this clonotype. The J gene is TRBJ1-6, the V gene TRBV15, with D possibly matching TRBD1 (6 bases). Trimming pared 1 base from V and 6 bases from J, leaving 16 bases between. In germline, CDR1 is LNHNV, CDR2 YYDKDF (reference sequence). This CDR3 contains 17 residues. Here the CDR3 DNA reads TGTGCCACCAGCAGAGGACAGGTCCTTGCTTCTAATTCACCCCTCCACTTT. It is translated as CATSRGQVLASNSPLHF.

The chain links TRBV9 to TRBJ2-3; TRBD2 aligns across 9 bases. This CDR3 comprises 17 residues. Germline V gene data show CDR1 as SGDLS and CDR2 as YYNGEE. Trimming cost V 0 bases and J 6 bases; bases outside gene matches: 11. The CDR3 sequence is CASSVGGTSSYNDTQYF. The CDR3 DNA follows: TGTGCCAGCAGCGTAGGAGGGACTAGCTCCTACAATGATACGCAGTATTTT.